The clone carrying this T cell receptor (beta chain) came up a few times. For the library, individual cDNA molecules each received unique molecular identifiers. One entry per CDR3 protein, called by TCRdb with MiXCR from the RACE reads. This sample carries a few hundred thousand distinct CDR3 sequences, approximately 5.1% of them seen once, and the ten largest clones take 2% to 2.5%. This sample is part of a study of human T cells and chemical hapten exposure. Time point of the sample: patch test 1, 2 weeks after DPC sensitization. As for treatment: therapeutic diphenylcyclopropenone sensitization with weekly scalp DPC. CDR1 is LGHDT and CDR2 is YNNKEL in the germline V gene (reference sequence). J lost 5 bases, V lost 6 bases, and 10 bases had no gene match. The CDR3 runs 15 residues.

This clonotype was sampled from a woman in her forties or fifties with alopecia areata. Some clones in this sample may be carry-over from other donors' samples. The rearrangement joins TRBV3-1 to TRBJ1-5, with 7 bases matching TRBD1. Material: whole blood, obtained in connection with sensitization to the hapten diphenylcyclopropenone (DPC). CDR3 sequence reads: CASSPTGLVDQPQHF. The CDR3 nucleotides are TGTGCCAGCAGTCCGACAGGGTTAGTGGATCAGCCCCAGCATTTT.